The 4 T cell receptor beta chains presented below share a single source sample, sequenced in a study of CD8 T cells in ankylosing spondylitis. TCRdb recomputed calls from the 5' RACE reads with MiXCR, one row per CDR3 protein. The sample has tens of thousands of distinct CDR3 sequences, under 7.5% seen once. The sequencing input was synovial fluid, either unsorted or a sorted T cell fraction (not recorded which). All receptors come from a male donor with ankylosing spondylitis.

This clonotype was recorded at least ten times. This chain's CDR3 is CASSLVTGGWSEQFF. In DNA form, the CDR3 reads TGTGCCAGCAGCTTAGTCACAGGGGGTTGGTCTGAGCAGTTCTTC. The V call is TRBV7-8, the J call TRBJ2-1, with 8 nucleotides matching TRBD1. V shed 1 base and J 9 bases; nucleotides not matched to a gene: 8. The V gene's germline CDR1 is SGHVS and CDR2 FQNEAQ. The CDR3 consists of 15 residues.

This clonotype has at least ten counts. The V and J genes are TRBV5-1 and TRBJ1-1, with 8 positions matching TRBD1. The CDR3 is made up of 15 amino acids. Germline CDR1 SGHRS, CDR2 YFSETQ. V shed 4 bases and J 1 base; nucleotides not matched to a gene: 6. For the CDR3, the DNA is TGCGCCAGCAGCAACCGCGGGACAGGGAACACTGAAGCTTTCTTT. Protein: CASSNRGTGNTEAFF.

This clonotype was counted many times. CDR3 sequence reads: CASSPSPRGNQETQYF. In nucleotides, the CDR3 is TGTGCCAGCTCACCATCCCCCCGAGGAAACCAAGAGACCCAGTACTTC. This rearrangement joins TRBV18 to TRBJ2-5; D not resolved. V lost 2 bases and J lost 0, with 13 bases in between. CDR1 and CDR2 (germline): KGHSH, LQKENI. The CDR3 has 16 amino acids.

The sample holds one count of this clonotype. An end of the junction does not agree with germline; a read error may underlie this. CDR3 coding DNA: TGTGCCATCAATGAGGGGGGATTAGCGAATGAAGCTTTCTTT. As protein: CAINEGGLANEAFF. This rearrangement joins TRBV10-3 to TRBJ1-1; a possible D gene is TRBD1 (6 bases). CDR3 length: 14 residues. Germline V lookup: CDR1 ENHRY, CDR2 SYGVKD.